This T cell receptor beta chain was captured in a study of T cell repertoires in cytomegalovirus infection. Findings and limits, study-wide: Clonotypes of TCR beta that were HLA-C-restricted and CMV-specific dominated the ex vivo response.

TCRdb recomputed calls from the reads with MiXCR, one row per CDR3 protein. The sample lists about 140,000 distinct CDR3 sequences; about 6% were seen once. The germline gives CDR1 SEHNR, CDR2 FQNEAQ (reference sequence). J gave up 11 bases and V 0 bases, and 7 bases lay outside the gene matches. This CDR3 is 14 amino acids long. This clonotype showed up many times. As yet, its antigen is unknown. V gene TRBV7-9 combines with J gene TRBJ1-5, with TRBD1 matching 7 bases. The sequenced sample was PBMCs. This sequence was found in a human donor in good health (CMV status not recorded). Some clones in this sample may be carry-over from other donors' samples. The DNA of the CDR3 is TGTGCCAGCAGCTTAGCTTGGGACAGCGATACCCAGCATTTT. Translation: CASSLAWDSDTQHF.